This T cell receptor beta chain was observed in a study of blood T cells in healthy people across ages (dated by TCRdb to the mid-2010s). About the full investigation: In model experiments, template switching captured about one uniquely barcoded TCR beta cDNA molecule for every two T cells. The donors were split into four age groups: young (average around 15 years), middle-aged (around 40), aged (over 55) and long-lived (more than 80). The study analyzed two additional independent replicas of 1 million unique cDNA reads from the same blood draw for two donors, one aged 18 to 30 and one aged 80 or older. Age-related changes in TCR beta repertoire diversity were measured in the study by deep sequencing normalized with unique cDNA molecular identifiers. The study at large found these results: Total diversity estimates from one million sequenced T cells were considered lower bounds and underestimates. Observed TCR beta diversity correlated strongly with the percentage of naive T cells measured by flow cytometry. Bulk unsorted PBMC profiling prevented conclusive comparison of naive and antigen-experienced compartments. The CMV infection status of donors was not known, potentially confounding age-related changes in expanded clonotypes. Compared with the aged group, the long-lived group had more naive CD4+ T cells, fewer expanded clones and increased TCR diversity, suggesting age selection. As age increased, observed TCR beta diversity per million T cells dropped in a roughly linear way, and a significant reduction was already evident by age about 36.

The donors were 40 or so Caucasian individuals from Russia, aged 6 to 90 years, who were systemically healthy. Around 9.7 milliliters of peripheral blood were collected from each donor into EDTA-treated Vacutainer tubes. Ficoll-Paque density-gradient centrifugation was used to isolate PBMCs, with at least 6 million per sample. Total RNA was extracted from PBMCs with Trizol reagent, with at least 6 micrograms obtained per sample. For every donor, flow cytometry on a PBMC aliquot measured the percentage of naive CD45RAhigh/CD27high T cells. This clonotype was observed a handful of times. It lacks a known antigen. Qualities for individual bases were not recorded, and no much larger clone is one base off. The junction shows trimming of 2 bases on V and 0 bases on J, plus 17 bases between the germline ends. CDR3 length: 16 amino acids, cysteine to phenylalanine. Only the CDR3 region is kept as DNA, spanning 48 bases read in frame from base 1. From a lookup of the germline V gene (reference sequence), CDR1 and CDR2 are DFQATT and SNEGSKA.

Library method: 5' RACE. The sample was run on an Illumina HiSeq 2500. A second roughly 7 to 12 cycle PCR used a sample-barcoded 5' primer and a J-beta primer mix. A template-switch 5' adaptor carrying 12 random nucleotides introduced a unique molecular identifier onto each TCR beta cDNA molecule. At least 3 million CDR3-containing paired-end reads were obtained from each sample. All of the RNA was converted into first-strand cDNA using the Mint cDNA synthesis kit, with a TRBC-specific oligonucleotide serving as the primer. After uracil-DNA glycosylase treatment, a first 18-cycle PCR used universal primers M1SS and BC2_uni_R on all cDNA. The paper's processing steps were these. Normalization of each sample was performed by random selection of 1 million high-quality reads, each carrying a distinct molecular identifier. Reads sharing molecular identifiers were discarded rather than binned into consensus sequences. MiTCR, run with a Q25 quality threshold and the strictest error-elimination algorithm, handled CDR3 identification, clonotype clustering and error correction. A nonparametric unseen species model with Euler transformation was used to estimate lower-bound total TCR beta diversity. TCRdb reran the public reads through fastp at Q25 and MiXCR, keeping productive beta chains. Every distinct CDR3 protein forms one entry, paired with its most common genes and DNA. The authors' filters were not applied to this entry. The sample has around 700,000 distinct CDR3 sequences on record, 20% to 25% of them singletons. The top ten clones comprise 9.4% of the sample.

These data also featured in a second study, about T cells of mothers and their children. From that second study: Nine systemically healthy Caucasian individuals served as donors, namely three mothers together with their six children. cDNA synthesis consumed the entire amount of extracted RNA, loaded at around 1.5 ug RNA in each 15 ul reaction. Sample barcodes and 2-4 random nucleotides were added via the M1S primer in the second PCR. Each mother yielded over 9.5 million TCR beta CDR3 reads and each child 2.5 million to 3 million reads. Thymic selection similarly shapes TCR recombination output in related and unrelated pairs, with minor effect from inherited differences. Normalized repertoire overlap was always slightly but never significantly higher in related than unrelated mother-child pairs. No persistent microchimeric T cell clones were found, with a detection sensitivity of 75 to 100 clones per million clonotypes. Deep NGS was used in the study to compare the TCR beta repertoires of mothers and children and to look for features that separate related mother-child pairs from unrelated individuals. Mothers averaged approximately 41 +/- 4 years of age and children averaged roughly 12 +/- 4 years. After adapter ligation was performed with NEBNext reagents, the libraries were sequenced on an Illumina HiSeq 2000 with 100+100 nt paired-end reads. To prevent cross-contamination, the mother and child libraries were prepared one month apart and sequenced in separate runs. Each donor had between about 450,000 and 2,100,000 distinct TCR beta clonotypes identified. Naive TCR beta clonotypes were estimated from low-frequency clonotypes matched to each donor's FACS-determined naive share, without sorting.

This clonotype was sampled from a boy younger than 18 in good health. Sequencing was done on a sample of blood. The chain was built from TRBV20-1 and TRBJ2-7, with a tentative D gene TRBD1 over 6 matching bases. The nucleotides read TGCAGTGCTAGATCACCCTCAACAGGGTCCTCCTACGAGCAGTACTTC. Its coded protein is CSARSPSTGSSYEQYF.